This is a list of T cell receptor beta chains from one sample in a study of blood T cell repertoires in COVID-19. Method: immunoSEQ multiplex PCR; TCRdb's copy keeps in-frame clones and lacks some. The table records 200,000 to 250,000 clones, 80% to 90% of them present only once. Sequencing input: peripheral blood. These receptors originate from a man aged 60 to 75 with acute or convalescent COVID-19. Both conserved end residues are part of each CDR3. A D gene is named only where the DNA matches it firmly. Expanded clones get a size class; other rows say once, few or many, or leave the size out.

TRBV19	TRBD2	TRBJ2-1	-	CASNFGGVQSGARLNEQFF	TGTGCCAGCAACTTCGGGGGGGTTCAGAGTGGCGCCAGACTCAATGAGCAGTTCTTC
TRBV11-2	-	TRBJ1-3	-	CASSPALRVPGNTIYF	TGTGCCAGCAGCCCCGCCCTCCGGGTACCTGGAAACACCATATATTTT
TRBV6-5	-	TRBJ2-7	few	CASSYGEPATYEQYF	TGTGCCAGCAGTTACGGGGAGCCAGCAACCTACGAGCAGTACTTC
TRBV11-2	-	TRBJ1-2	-	CASSLAGTYGYTF	TGTGCCAGCAGCTTAGCGGGAACCTATGGCTACACCTTC
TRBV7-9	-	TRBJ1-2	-	CASSLAGEGPNNYGYTF	TGTGCCAGCAGCTTAGCAGGGGAAGGGCCGAATAACTATGGCTACACCTTC
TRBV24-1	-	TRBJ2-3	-	CATSASGGALPDTQYF	TGTGCCACCAGTGCGTCCGGGGGTGCGTTACCAGATACGCAGTATTTT
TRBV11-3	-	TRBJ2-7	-	CASSLYSLTYEQYF	TGTGCCAGCAGCTTATACAGCCTCACCTACGAGCAGTACTTC
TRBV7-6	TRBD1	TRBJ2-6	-	CASSLNRGRGANVLTF	TGTGCCAGCAGCTTGAACAGGGGGCGAGGGGCCAACGTCCTGACTTTC
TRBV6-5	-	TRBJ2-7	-	CASSPLRGPSYEQYF	TGTGCCAGCAGCCCCCTCCGGGGTCCCTCCTACGAGCAGTACTTC
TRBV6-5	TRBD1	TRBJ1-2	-	CASLRRDRGQGGYTF	TGTGCCAGCCTTCGAAGGGACAGGGGGCAGGGCGGCTACACCTTC
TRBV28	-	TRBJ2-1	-	CASSPTRSGTYEQFF	TGTGCCAGCAGTCCCACGAGGTCCGGGACATATGAGCAGTTCTTC
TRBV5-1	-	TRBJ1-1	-	CASSPGFGTEAFF	TGCGCCAGCAGCCCAGGGTTTGGCACTGAAGCTTTCTTT
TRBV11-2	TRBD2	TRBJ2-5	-	CASSLVAGGGETQYF	TGTGCCAGCAGCTTAGTTGCGGGAGGGGGAGAGACCCAGTACTTC
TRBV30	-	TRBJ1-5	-	CAWSVGLDQPQHF	TGTGCCTGGAGTGTAGGACTAGATCAGCCCCAGCATTTT
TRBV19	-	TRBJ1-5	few	CASSGDIPYSNQPQHF	TGTGCCAGTAGTGGGGACATACCTTATAGCAATCAGCCCCAGCATTTT
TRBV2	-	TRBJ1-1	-	CASSEQAPDTEAFF	TGTGCCAGCAGCGAACAGGCTCCTGACACTGAAGCTTTCTTT
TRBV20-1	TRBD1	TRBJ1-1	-	CSASEDRGNTEAFF	TGCAGTGCTAGTGAGGACAGGGGGAACACTGAAGCTTTCTTT
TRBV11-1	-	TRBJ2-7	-	CASSRSSARSYEQYF	TGTGCCAGCAGCCGATCTAGCGCCCGCTCCTACGAGCAGTACTTC
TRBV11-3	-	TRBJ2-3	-	CASSRRAGGTDTQYF	TGTGCCAGCAGCCGGAGGGCCGGGGGCACAGATACGCAGTATTTT
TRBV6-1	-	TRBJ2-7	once	CASSEFVGGEQYF	TGTGCCAGCAGTGAATTCGTAGGCGGGGAGCAGTACTTC